This T cell receptor (beta chain) was obtained from a study of blood T cell repertoires in COVID-19 (dated by TCRdb to the early 2020s). Turning to the overall study: Samples covering the acute and convalescent phases of COVID-19 were provided by collaborators in the United States, Italy and Spain. The prospective study material was composed of cDNA or gDNA derived from T cells, B-cell-depleted T cells, or PBMCs. Samples were obtained from the ongoing ImmuneRACE study (first 160 participants) and from about 1,300 subjects provided by 6 global collaborators. Deeply sampled blood TCRbeta repertoires from subjects exposed to, actively infected with, or recovered from COVID-19 were included in the dataset. The sample metadata nearly always contained a de-identified subject ID, COVID-19 status, age in years and sex. Where HLA class I and class II types were available, the types were taken from metadata supplied by the sample provider, not from assay-based typing. The repertoires were released in a freely available public database intended as a resource for research on the immune response to SARS-CoV-2.

What the study reported, not specific to this receptor: The amount of clinical and demographic metadata varied by source and participant and was provided uncurated.

The CDR3 covers 19 residues, taking in both the cysteine and the phenylalanine. Only the CDR3 region is kept as DNA, spanning 57 bases read in frame from base 1. The germline V gene yields MRHNA for CDR1 and SNTAGT for CDR2. Compared with germline, V lacks 3 bases and J lacks 1 base; bases without a gene match: 10. A second Seattle source provided samples from volunteer blood donors who had recovered from COVID-19. Collaborating institutions collected whole blood in K2EDTA tubes following their own protocols. For TCRbeta analysis, collaborator samples were shipped as frozen whole blood, as isolated PBMCs, or as DNA extracted from either sample type. TCRbeta CDR3 regions were amplified from genomic DNA using the immunoSEQ Assay, a bias-controlled multiplex PCR. On the study's bioinformatics: Within the assay, amplification of reference gene primers was used to estimate how many nucleated cells each sample contained. Sequence reads were collapsed and filtered to measure the absolute abundance of every unique TCRbeta CDR3 rearrangement. For each sample, productive Simpson clonality was calculated by taking the square root of Simpson's diversity index across productive rearrangements. Held by TCRdb, this immuneACCESS table contains in-frame sequences only and omits some clones. Under half of the omission traces to an unresolved V gene where checked; the cause of the rest is unknown. The D gene and trimming were derived from the DNA, and the V and J assignments and clone size from that table. Present in this sample are nearly 350,000 clones, around nine tenths of which were seen just once. The ten top clones hold around 3.5% of the sample.

In the case of this clone: The antigen it recognizes is unknown. Nothing much larger sits one base from this clone, and base qualities are not available.

Sample: peripheral blood. This sequence originates from a woman under 30 who had recovered from COVID-19. Recombination linked TRBV6-4 to TRBJ2-1, and 12 bases in between align with TRBD1. The nucleotide sequence reads as follows: TGTGCCAGCAGTGAATCGGGACAGGGGGCCCGAATTTCCTACAATGAGCAGTTCTTC. This gives the protein CASSESGQGARISYNEQFF.